This is a list of T cell receptor beta chains from one sample in a study of blood T cell repertoires in COVID-19. The table came from immunoSEQ multiplex PCR; TCRdb's copy has only in-frame clones and leaves some out. The sample lists about 340,000 clones, about 86% seen once, with around 4% in the top ten. The sequenced sample was PBMCs or T cells enriched from blood (not recorded which). The receptors here all came from a middle-aged woman with acute COVID-19. The CDR3 runs from the conserved cysteine through the conserved F or W. A D gene is named only where the DNA matches it firmly. Not every row has a clone size; where given, it reads once, few, many or a size class.

v_call	j_call	clone_size	d_call	cdr3_nt	cdr3_aa
TRBV7-2	TRBJ2-2	once	TRBD2	TGTGCCAGCAGCCCCCCAGGTCGAGCGGGAGGGAGGACCGGGGAGCTGTTTTTT	CASSPPGRAGGRTGELFF
TRBV19	TRBJ1-2	-	-	TGTGCCAGTAGTATTCCGGGGAAAGCTAACTATGGCTACACCTTC	CASSIPGKANYGYTF
TRBV12-3/TRBV12-4	TRBJ2-1	once	TRBD2	TGTGCCAGCAATATCGGACTAGCCAATGAGCAGTTCTTC	CASNIGLANEQFF
TRBV18	TRBJ2-5	-	TRBD1	TGTGCCAGCTCACACCCGGGACAGGGAAGCTCGGGGCTTCAAGAGACCCAGTACTTC	CASSHPGQGSSGLQETQYF
TRBV7-8	TRBJ1-6	few	TRBD1	TGTGCCAGCAGCCCTAGACAGGGGTCGGGGTACACCCACTTT	CASSPRQGSGYTHF
TRBV18	TRBJ1-6	-	-	TGTGCCAGCTCACCCTTGAACCTAGCATATAATTCACCCCTCCACTTT	CASSPLNLAYNSPLHF
TRBV5-6	TRBJ1-2	-	-	TGTGCCAGCACCCTGAACAGGTTGGGGGGCTATGGCTACACCTTC	CASTLNRLGGYGYTF
TRBV7-9	TRBJ1-1	-	-	TGTGCCAGCAGCCCCCAGGGCCTCTTCCGGGACACTGAAGCTTTCTTT	CASSPQGLFRDTEAFF
TRBV4-2	TRBJ2-5	-	TRBD1	TGTGCCAGCAGCCAAAAGACAGGGAAAGTTACAGAGACCCAGTACTTC	CASSQKTGKVTETQYF
TRBV5-4	TRBJ2-7	-	-	TGTGCCAGCAGCCCCAACGTGGCATACGAGCAGTACTTC	CASSPNVAYEQYF
TRBV10-2	TRBJ1-5	-	TRBD1	TGCGCCAGCGGGACAGTCGGGTCTCAGCCCCAGCATTTT	CASGTVGSQPQHF
TRBV4-2	TRBJ2-7	-	-	TGTGCCAGCAGCACCTTCACCGGGATTTCCTACGAGCAGTACTTC	CASSTFTGISYEQYF
TRBV5-1	TRBJ2-7	-	-	TGCGCCAGCGGCACAGATCCCTCCTACGAGCAGTACTTC	CASGTDPSYEQYF
TRBV9	TRBJ2-1	-	TRBD2	TGTGCCAGCAGCCATAGCGGGGCCCCCCTATTTTACAATGAGCAGTTCTTC	CASSHSGAPLFYNEQFF
TRBV6-2/TRBV6-3	TRBJ2-7	-	-	TGTGCCAGCAGCCACGTCATAGGAACAGGGTCCTACGAGCAGTACTTC	CASSHVIGTGSYEQYF
TRBV6-1	TRBJ1-1	-	-	TGTGCCAGCAGTGAATTTATCCGCGGAAACACTGAAGCTTTCTTT	CASSEFIRGNTEAFF
TRBV4-3	TRBJ2-1	-	-	TGCGCCAGCAGCCACGGACAGAGAGGGGAGCAGTTCTTC	CASSHGQRGEQFF
TRBV10-3	TRBJ1-6	-	-	TGTGCCATCAGCATCTCATTCGAGCCCTATAATTCACCCCTCCACTTT	CAISISFEPYNSPLHF
TRBV6-5	TRBJ1-3	-	-	TGTGCCAGCAGTTCCCTAAGTGGAAACACCATATATTTT	CASSSLSGNTIYF
TRBV5-4	TRBJ1-3	-	TRBD1	TGTGCCAGCAGCCCGGGGACAGTCTCTGGAAACACCATATATTTT	CASSPGTVSGNTIYF
TRBV27	TRBJ1-1	-	TRBD1	TGTGCCAGCAGTTCCACCAGACCGACAGGGGAGGATTCTGGGGCTTTCTTT	CASSSTRPTGEDSGAFF
TRBV4-2	TRBJ1-6	-	TRBD1	TGTGCCAGCAGCCAAGATTTGGGACAGGCGGTCTATAATTCACCCCTCCACTTT	CASSQDLGQAVYNSPLHF
TRBV15	TRBJ2-2	few	TRBD2	TGTGCCACCAGCGGGGGACTAGCGTTGATGGGGGAGCTGTTTTTT	CATSGGLALMGELFF
TRBV6-5	TRBJ1-4	-	-	TGTGCCAGCACCCGGGGAGGGCGGTATGAAAAACTGTTTTTT	CASTRGGRYEKLFF
TRBV18	TRBJ2-3	-	TRBD2	TGTGCCAGCTCACCACTAGCGGGAAGCACAGATACGCAGTATTTT	CASSPLAGSTDTQYF
TRBV3-1/TRBV3-2	TRBJ2-3	-	-	TGTGCCAGCAGCCAAGTTCGGGATACGCAGTATTTT	CASSQVRDTQYF
TRBV9	TRBJ1-3	-	-	TGTGCCAGCAGCCCCAAGACCTCACAGGGATATTCCTCTGGAAACACCATATATTTT	CASSPKTSQGYSSGNTIYF
TRBV7-2	TRBJ1-5	-	-	TGTGCCAGCAGCTTAGGGCCGCGGGGCCTCAATCAGCCCCAGCATTTT	CASSLGPRGLNQPQHF
TRBV10-1	TRBJ1-1	once	-	TGCGCCAGCAGACCGAATAGTTCAGAAGCTTTCTTT	CASRPNSSEAFF
TRBV18	TRBJ2-3	-	TRBD1	TGTGCCAGCTCCCTGAACAGGGGTAGGGCAGATACGCAGTATTTT	CASSLNRGRADTQYF
TRBV9	TRBJ2-5	-	TRBD2	TGTGCCAGCAGCGTAGGCCCCCGACTAGCGGGAGGGGGGGAGACCCAGTACTTC	CASSVGPRLAGGGETQYF
TRBV10-3	TRBJ1-4	-	-	TGTGCCATCAGTGGCCAACAGGGATTCGGTGAAAAACTGTTTTTT	CAISGQQGFGEKLFF
TRBV6-2/TRBV6-3	TRBJ1-1	-	-	TGTGCCAGCAGTTACTCGACCGGGACACTGAACACTGAAGCTTTCTTT	CASSYSTGTLNTEAFF
TRBV6-5	TRBJ2-3	-	-	TGTGCCAGCAGTTCAGCAGATACGCAGTATTTT	CASSSADTQYF
TRBV3-1/TRBV3-2	TRBJ2-7	-	TRBD1	TGTGCCAGCAGCTCAGGGCAGGGGGCAGGCTACGAGCAGTACTTC	CASSSGQGAGYEQYF
TRBV7-9	TRBJ1-1	-	TRBD1	TGTGCCAGCAGCAGGCCGACAGGGACTGAAGCTTTCTTT	CASSRPTGTEAFF
TRBV6-5	TRBJ1-1	-	-	TGTGCCAGCTACCGGTCCACTGAAGCTTTCTTT	CASYRSTEAFF
TRBV3-1/TRBV3-2	TRBJ1-3	-	-	TGTGCCAGCAGCCTCGGTCACCCTGGAAACACCATATATTTT	CASSLGHPGNTIYF
TRBV7-2	TRBJ2-1	-	-	TGTGCCAGCAGCTTTACCCCAGGGTCACTTAGCTACAATGAGCAGTTCTTC	CASSFTPGSLSYNEQFF